This is a list of T cell receptor beta chains from one sample in a study of CD8+CD57+ T cells in acquired aplastic anemia. A single record per CDR3 protein comes from TCRdb applying MiXCR to the reads. This sample has about 150,000 distinct CDR3 sequences; less than 45% occur once, and the top ten carry roughly 8.4%. Sequencing was performed on sorted CD4+, CD8+, or CD8+CD57+ T cells (not recorded which) from PBMCs. The origin of the receptors is a human donor in good health, serving as a control. The CDR3 runs from the conserved cysteine through the conserved F or W. Each record gives: V gene, D gene, J gene, clone size, CDR3 protein, CDR3 DNA. D genes are given only for firm matches. Where a row states a size, it is once, few, many or the class of an expanded clone; other rows omit it.

v_call: TRBV11-1; d_call: TRBD1; j_call: TRBJ1-6; clone_size: many; cdr3_aa: CASSLDFTGGSSPLHF; cdr3_nt: TGTGCCAGCAGCTTAGATTTTACAGGGGGGTCCTCACCCCTCCACTTT
v_call: TRBV12-3/TRBV12-4; d_call: NA; j_call: TRBJ2-7; clone_size: many; cdr3_aa: CASSVIGRVHEQYF; cdr3_nt: TGTGCCAGCAGTGTGATTGGTAGGGTCCACGAGCAGTACTTC
v_call: TRBV20-1; d_call: NA; j_call: TRBJ1-6; clone_size: many; cdr3_aa: CSAPGPRSSYNSPLHF; cdr3_nt: TGCAGTGCCCCGGGACCCAGGAGCTCCTATAATTCACCCCTCCACTTT
v_call: TRBV3-1; d_call: NA; j_call: TRBJ1-2; clone_size: few; cdr3_aa: CASSQDIRDYGYTF; cdr3_nt: TGTGCCAGCAGCCAAGATATAAGGGACTATGGCTACACCTTC
v_call: TRBV28; d_call: NA; j_call: TRBJ1-2; clone_size: many; cdr3_aa: CASSSSYGYTF; cdr3_nt: TGTGCCAGCAGTTCCTCTTATGGCTACACCTTC
v_call: TRBV25-1; d_call: TRBD1; j_call: TRBJ2-5; clone_size: few; cdr3_aa: CASTDRGRGETQYF; cdr3_nt: TGTGCCAGCACCGACAGGGGGCGCGGAGAGACCCAGTACTTC
v_call: TRBV11-2; d_call: TRBD2; j_call: TRBJ2-1; clone_size: NA; cdr3_aa: CASTPQMKREGHYNEQFF; cdr3_nt: TGTGCCAGCACCCCCCAAATGAAGCGGGAGGGCCACTACAATGAGCAGTTCTTC
v_call: TRBV6-1; d_call: TRBD1; j_call: TRBJ1-1; clone_size: NA; cdr3_aa: CASSEPPGTGGRAFF; cdr3_nt: TGTGCCAGCAGTGAACCCCCTGGGACAGGGGGCCGAGCTTTCTTT
v_call: TRBV7-9; d_call: TRBD1; j_call: TRBJ1-4; clone_size: many; cdr3_aa: CASSPDRVNGKLFF; cdr3_nt: TGTGCCAGCAGCCCCGACAGGGTGAACGGAAAACTGTTTTTT
v_call: TRBV5-4; d_call: TRBD1; j_call: TRBJ1-2; clone_size: many; cdr3_aa: CASSLRQGVRGYTF; cdr3_nt: TGTGCCAGCAGCTTGAGGCAGGGGGTCCGAGGCTACACCTTC
v_call: TRBV9; d_call: TRBD2; j_call: TRBJ2-2; clone_size: many; cdr3_aa: CASSTRTSGGTGELFF; cdr3_nt: TGTGCCAGCAGCACCAGGACTAGCGGGGGCACCGGGGAGCTGTTTTTT
v_call: TRBV29-1; d_call: TRBD1; j_call: TRBJ1-2; clone_size: many; cdr3_aa: CSVGSDRGYGYTF; cdr3_nt: TGCAGCGTGGGGTCGGACAGGGGCTATGGCTACACCTTC
v_call: TRBV2; d_call: NA; j_call: TRBJ2-3; clone_size: NA; cdr3_aa: CASSTSSAYNEQYF; cdr3_nt: TGTGCCAGCAGTACATCTAGCGCTTACAATGAGCAGTATTTT
v_call: TRBV7-9; d_call: NA; j_call: TRBJ2-1; clone_size: many; cdr3_aa: CASSPSKGGLYNEQFF; cdr3_nt: TGTGCCAGCAGCCCGTCAAAGGGGGGCCTTTACAATGAGCAGTTCTTC
v_call: TRBV19; d_call: TRBD1; j_call: TRBJ1-6; clone_size: few; cdr3_aa: CASSKDRDENSPPHF; cdr3_nt: TGTGCCAGTTCCAAAGACAGGGACGAGAATTCACCCCCCCACTTT
v_call: TRBV6-2/TRBV6-3; d_call: TRBD2; j_call: TRBJ2-7; clone_size: NA; cdr3_aa: CAISSAGGAYEQYF; cdr3_nt: TGTGCCATCAGTTCTGCCGGGGGGGCCTACGAGCAGTACTTC
v_call: TRBV20-1; d_call: NA; j_call: TRBJ1-5; clone_size: NA; cdr3_aa: CSAREARVGNQPQHF; cdr3_nt: TGCAGTGCTAGAGAGGCCCGAGTAGGCAATCAGCCCCAGCATTTT
v_call: TRBV19; d_call: NA; j_call: TRBJ2-2; clone_size: NA; cdr3_aa: CASSIGNSGKLFF; cdr3_nt: TGTGCCAGTAGTATTGGGAACAGCGGAAAGCTGTTTTTT
v_call: TRBV10-3; d_call: NA; j_call: TRBJ2-7; clone_size: NA; cdr3_aa: CAIQKGLGLEQYF; cdr3_nt: TGTGCCATCCAAAAGGGGTTAGGGCTCGAGCAGTACTTC
v_call: TRBV9; d_call: NA; j_call: TRBJ1-2; clone_size: many; cdr3_aa: CASSVVTVRQNYYGYTF; cdr3_nt: TGTGCCAGCAGCGTAGTTACGGTTCGACAAAATTACTATGGCTACACCTTC
v_call: TRBV7-2; d_call: NA; j_call: TRBJ2-1; clone_size: NA; cdr3_aa: CASNLVVGVDEQFF; cdr3_nt: TGTGCCAGCAACTTAGTTGTAGGGGTCGATGAGCAGTTCTTC
v_call: TRBV12-5; d_call: NA; j_call: TRBJ2-1; clone_size: few; cdr3_aa: CASGLVISLANNEQFF; cdr3_nt: TGTGCTAGTGGTTTGGTAATTTCGCTGGCCAACAATGAGCAGTTCTTC
v_call: TRBV2; d_call: TRBD1; j_call: TRBJ1-2; clone_size: many; cdr3_aa: CASSEPRYPSWTGASNYGYTF; cdr3_nt: TGTGCCAGCAGTGAACCCCGCTACCCTTCATGGACAGGGGCTTCTAACTATGGCTACACCTTC
v_call: TRBV11-2; d_call: NA; j_call: TRBJ2-7; clone_size: many; cdr3_aa: CASSLDTGSDHEQYF; cdr3_nt: TGTGCCAGCAGCTTAGATACGGGCTCGGACCACGAGCAGTACTTC
v_call: TRBV25-1; d_call: TRBD1; j_call: TRBJ1-2; clone_size: NA; cdr3_aa: CASSHRGQPNYGYTF; cdr3_nt: TGTGCCAGCAGCCACAGGGGGCAGCCTAACTATGGCTACACCTTC
v_call: TRBV5-1; d_call: TRBD1; j_call: TRBJ1-5; clone_size: many; cdr3_aa: CASSPLPGTGGNQPQHF; cdr3_nt: TGCGCCAGCAGCCCGTTACCCGGGACAGGAGGGAATCAGCCCCAGCATTTT
v_call: TRBV19; d_call: NA; j_call: TRBJ1-1; clone_size: many; cdr3_aa: CASTDRNTEAFF; cdr3_nt: TGTGCCAGTACAGACAGGAACACTGAAGCTTTCTTT
v_call: TRBV3-1; d_call: NA; j_call: TRBJ1-2; clone_size: few; cdr3_aa: CASSPSRGGGGYGYTF; cdr3_nt: TGTGCCAGCAGCCCATCTCGCGGAGGCGGGGGCTATGGCTACACCTTC
v_call: TRBV5-1; d_call: NA; j_call: TRBJ2-2; clone_size: many; cdr3_aa: CASSLGGLNTGELFF; cdr3_nt: TGCGCCAGCAGCTTGGGGGGCCTCAACACCGGGGAGCTGTTTTTT
v_call: TRBV6-1; d_call: NA; j_call: TRBJ1-2; clone_size: NA; cdr3_aa: CASSLGSSYGYTF; cdr3_nt: TGTGCCAGCAGTCTCGGAAGCAGCTATGGCTACACCTTC
v_call: TRBV19; d_call: NA; j_call: TRBJ2-1; clone_size: many; cdr3_aa: CASRVSGDNEQFF; cdr3_nt: TGTGCCAGTAGGGTTAGTGGGGATAATGAGCAGTTCTTC
v_call: TRBV4-2; d_call: NA; j_call: TRBJ1-2; clone_size: many; cdr3_aa: CASSQEHLVGGYTF; cdr3_nt: TGTGCCAGCAGCCAAGAACATTTGGTAGGCGGCTACACCTTC
v_call: TRBV20-1; d_call: TRBD2; j_call: TRBJ2-3; clone_size: many; cdr3_aa: CSPERGGADTQYF; cdr3_nt: TGCAGTCCAGAGCGGGGGGGGGCAGATACGCAGTATTTT
v_call: TRBV20-1; d_call: NA; j_call: TRBJ1-4; clone_size: many; cdr3_aa: CSARGGRGGEKLFF; cdr3_nt: TGCAGTGCTAGAGGAGGCAGGGGAGGGGAAAAACTGTTTTTT
v_call: TRBV15; d_call: TRBD1; j_call: TRBJ2-5; clone_size: NA; cdr3_aa: CATSRDGDRQETQYF; cdr3_nt: TGTGCCACCAGCAGAGATGGGGACAGGCAAGAGACCCAGTACTTC
v_call: TRBV20-1; d_call: NA; j_call: TRBJ2-7; clone_size: many; cdr3_aa: CSAQGTVHEQYF; cdr3_nt: TGCAGTGCTCAAGGGACGGTCCACGAGCAGTACTTC